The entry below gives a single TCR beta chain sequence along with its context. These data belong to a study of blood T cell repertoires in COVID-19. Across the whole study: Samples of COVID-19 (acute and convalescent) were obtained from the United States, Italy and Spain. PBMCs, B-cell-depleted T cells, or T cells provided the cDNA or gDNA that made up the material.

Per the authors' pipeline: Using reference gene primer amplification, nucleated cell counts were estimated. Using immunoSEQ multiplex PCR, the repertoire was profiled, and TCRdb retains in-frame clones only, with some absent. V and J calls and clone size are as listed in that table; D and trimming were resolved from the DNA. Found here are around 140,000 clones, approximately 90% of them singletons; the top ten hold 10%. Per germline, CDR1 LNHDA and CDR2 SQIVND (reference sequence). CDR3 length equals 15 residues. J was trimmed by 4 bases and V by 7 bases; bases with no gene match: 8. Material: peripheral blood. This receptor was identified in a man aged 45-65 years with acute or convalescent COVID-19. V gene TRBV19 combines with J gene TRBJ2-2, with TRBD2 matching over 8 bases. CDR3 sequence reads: CASIHGGATTGELFF. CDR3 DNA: TGTGCCAGTATCCACGGGGGGGCGACCACCGGGGAGCTGTTTTTT.